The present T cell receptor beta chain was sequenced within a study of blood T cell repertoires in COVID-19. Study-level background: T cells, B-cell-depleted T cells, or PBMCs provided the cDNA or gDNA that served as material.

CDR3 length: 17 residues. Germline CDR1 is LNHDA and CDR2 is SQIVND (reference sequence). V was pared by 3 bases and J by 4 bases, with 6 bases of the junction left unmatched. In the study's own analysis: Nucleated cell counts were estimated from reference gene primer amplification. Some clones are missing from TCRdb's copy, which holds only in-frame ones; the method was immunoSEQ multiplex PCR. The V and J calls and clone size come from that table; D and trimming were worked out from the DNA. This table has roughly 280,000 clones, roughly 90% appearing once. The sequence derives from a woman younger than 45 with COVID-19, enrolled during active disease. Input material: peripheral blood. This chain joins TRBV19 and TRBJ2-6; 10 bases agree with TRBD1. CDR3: CASSIGGTGDGANVLTF. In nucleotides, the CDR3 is TGTGCCAGTAGTATCGGGGGGACAGGGGACGGGGCCAACGTCCTGACTTTC. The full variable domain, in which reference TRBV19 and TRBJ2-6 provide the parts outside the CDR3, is DGGITQSPKYLFRKEGQNVTLSCEQNLNHDAMYWYRQDPGQGLRLIYYSQIVNDFQKGDIAEGYSVSREKKESFPLTVTSAQKNPTAFYLCASSIGGTGDGANVLTFGAGSRLTVL.